A selection of T cell receptor beta chains follows, all from one sample in a study of T cell responses to AZD1222 COVID-19 vaccine. Profiled with immunoSEQ multiplex PCR; TCRdb holds only in-frame clones, not every one. The table shows 130,000 to 150,000 clones, with around nine tenths occurring only once. The sequencing here drew on peripheral blood, taken on day 0 of AZD1222 vaccination. The source of these receptors is an adult in good health. Each CDR3 is given with its conserved first and last residue. The D gene is left open where the match is weak. Clone size appears in some rows only: once, few, many, or a class for an expanded clone.

>-|TRBJ1-1|TRBV27|TRBD1
TGTGCCAGCGCCACGAGACAGGGATCCACTGAAGCTTTCTTT
CASATRQGSTEAFF
>-|TRBJ2-7|TRBV28|-
TGTGCCAGCAGCCCGGGCGTGGGGCACTACGAGCAGTACTTC
CASSPGVGHYEQYF
>-|TRBJ2-7|TRBV2|-
TGTGCCAGCAGTGGGAGGGGTTACGAGCAGTACTTC
CASSGRGYEQYF
>-|TRBJ2-1|TRBV6-4|TRBD1
TGTGCCAGCAGTGACTCGACAGGGGGACACAATGAGCAGTTCTTC
CASSDSTGGHNEQFF
>-|TRBJ1-2|TRBV28|-
TGTGCCAGCAGCAGCATAAACAGACGTGGCTACACCTTC
CASSSINRRGYTF
>-|TRBJ2-2|TRBV5-1|TRBD1
TGCGCCAGCAGCTCGGACAGGGGGGACACCGGGGAGCTGTTTTTT
CASSSDRGDTGELFF
>-|TRBJ1-3|TRBV5-6|-
TGTGCCAGCAGCTTGAACAGGAACACCATATATTTT
CASSLNRNTIYF
>-|TRBJ1-1|TRBV19|-
TGTGCCAGTATTTACGAGGGTAGGGAAGCTTTCTTT
CASIYEGREAFF
>-|TRBJ2-2|TRBV7-6|-
TGTGCCAGCAGCTTTAGTGGGAGTAGCACCGGGGAGCTGTTTTTT
CASSFSGSSTGELFF
>-|TRBJ2-6|TRBV12-5|TRBD1
TGTGCTAGTGTATACGACAGGGCTACCTCTGGGGCCAACGTCCTGACTTTC
CASVYDRATSGANVLTF
>-|TRBJ1-1|TRBV6-5|-
TGTGCCAGCAGTTACCAGCTTCTCGGGGCAGCTTTCTTT
CASSYQLLGAAFF
>-|TRBJ1-1|TRBV10-3|-
TGTGCCATCAGCGGGACGGCGAACACTGAAGCTTTCTTT
CAISGTANTEAFF
>once|TRBJ1-3|TRBV4-1|-
TGCGCCAGCAGCCTCGAAGGCCTCTCTGGAAACACCATATATTTT
CASSLEGLSGNTIYF
>-|TRBJ2-7|TRBV19|-
TGTGCCAGTAGTTGGACGGCGAATTACGAGCAGTACTTC
CASSWTANYEQYF
>-|TRBJ1-5|TRBV5-1|-
TGCGCCAGCAGCGTGGACGAGAGTAGCAATCAGCCCCAGCATTTT
CASSVDESSNQPQHF
>-|TRBJ1-1|TRBV5-1|-
TGCGCCAGCAGCTTGGCTAGACTGAACACTGAAGCTTTCTTT
CASSLARLNTEAFF
>-|TRBJ2-5|TRBV5-4|-
TGTGCCAGCAGCTTGGCCCGGGGGCGATCCGGAGAGACCCAGTACTTC
CASSLARGRSGETQYF
>-|TRBJ2-7|TRBV5-4|-
TGTGCCAGCAGCTTCTACAGGGCTCTTTTCTACGAGCAGTACTTC
CASSFYRALFYEQYF
>few|TRBJ1-2|TRBV9|-
TGTGCCAGCAGCGTTTTTTCGGGGGGCCAGTATGGCTACACCTTC
CASSVFSGGQYGYTF
>-|TRBJ2-7|TRBV10-2|TRBD2
TGCGCCAGCAGCCGGGTAGCGGGAATGGCCTACGAGCAGTACTTC
CASSRVAGMAYEQYF
>-|TRBJ2-1|TRBV2|-
TGTGCCAGCAGTATAAGTGGGGCCTACAATGAGCAGTTCTTC
CASSISGAYNEQFF
>-|TRBJ2-1|TRBV19|TRBD2
TGTGCCAGTAGTCCACCGGGACTAGCGTACAATGAGCAGTTCTTC
CASSPPGLAYNEQFF
>-|TRBJ1-1|TRBV5-5|-
TGTGCCAGCAGCTCGGACTTCCCGAACACTGAAGCTTTCTTT
CASSSDFPNTEAFF
>few|TRBJ1-6|TRBV5-4|-
TGTGCCAGCAGCTCGGGAATCTCCTATAATTCACCCCTCCACTTT
CASSSGISYNSPLHF
>few|TRBJ2-5|TRBV27|-
TGTGCCAGCGATACCAGGGGTAGGGAGACCCAGTACTTC
CASDTRGRETQYF
>-|TRBJ1-5|TRBV7-8|-
TGTGCCAGCAGCTTAGCTGGGGAGATGAAGCCCCAGCATTTT
CASSLAGEMKPQHF
>-|TRBJ2-7|TRBV30|-
TGTGCCTGGAGTACCGGGACGGGCCCCTACGAGCAGTACTTC
CAWSTGTGPYEQYF
>-|TRBJ2-1|TRBV6-4|TRBD2
TGTGCCAGCAGTGACTCGATAGCGGGAGGGTCGGGCGAGCAGTTCTTC
CASSDSIAGGSGEQFF
>-|TRBJ2-5|TRBV30|-
TGTGCCTGGAGCTACCGGGATCTCCTTTATGGGACCCAGTACTTC
CAWSYRDLLYGTQYF
>-|TRBJ1-2|TRBV12-3/TRBV12-4|-
TGTGCCAGCAGCCTAGGGACTAGGGGCTACACCTTC
CASSLGTRGYTF
>-|TRBJ2-5|TRBV5-8|-
TGTGCCAGCAGTCTACCGGACATTTTGGGGACCCAGTACTTC
CASSLPDILGTQYF
>once|TRBJ1-2|TRBV7-9|TRBD1
TGTGCCAGCAGCCGGGGGACAGACTATGGCTACACCTTC
CASSRGTDYGYTF
>-|TRBJ1-6|TRBV24-1|TRBD1
TGTGCCACCAGTGACACTTACAGGGGTGGGTATTCACCCCTCCACTTT
CATSDTYRGGYSPLHF